The 27 T cell receptor beta chains below come from one sample, sequenced in a study of blood T cells in healthy people across ages. It was with a sample-barcoded 5' primer and a J-beta primer mix that a second PCR of roughly 7 to 12 cycles was run. TCRdb redid the calling of the 5' RACE reads with MiXCR, one entry per CDR3 protein. Altogether roughly 680,000 distinct CDR3 sequences are present, approximately 52% being singletons, with the ten largest covering roughly 13%. Material: blood. These receptors were obtained from a woman of 80 years or more in good health.

This clonotype was observed once. V usage is TRBV29-1 and J usage is TRBJ2-4, with D perhaps assigned TRBD1 or TRBD2 (5 bases each). Gene TRBJ2-7 matches the end of the DNA better, so the J call may be wrong. The V gene's germline CDR1 is SQVTM and CDR2 ANQGSEA. The CDR3 is 14 residues long. CDR3 region: CSVESMGTPVEQYF. The CDR3 region has the DNA TGCAGCGTTGAGTCCATGGGGACCCCGGTCGAGCAGTACTTC.

In the case of this clonotype: This may stem from a read error, because a much larger clone lies one nucleotide away. The chain has TRBV27 and TRBJ2-1; 10 bases match TRBD2. The length of the CDR3 is 13 residues. Germline CDR1 is MNHEY and CDR2 is SMNVEV (reference sequence). The CDR3 sequence is CTSTGLAIGEQFF. In nucleotides, the CDR3 is TGTACCAGCACGGGACTAGCGATTGGGGAGCAGTTCTTC.

This chain links TRBV30 with TRBJ2-5; TRBD2 matches at 13 bases. Matching the DNA end better, TRBJ2-7 makes the J call doubtful. CDR3 length: 16 amino acids. Looked up from germline, CDR1 is GTSNPN and CDR2 is SVGIG (reference sequence). The CDR3 is CAWSAWTSGSGNEQYF. Written as DNA, the CDR3 is TGTGCCTGGAGTGCCTGGACTAGCGGGAGTGGTAACGAGCAGTACTTC.

The chain uses TRBV14 and TRBJ2-3; 8 bases are a match to TRBD1. The V gene's germline CDR1 is SGHDN and CDR2 FVKESK. This CDR3 is built from 15 residues. V dropped 5 bases and J dropped 4; count of bases not matched to a gene: 8. The CDR3 region is CASSSRGHQADTQYF. For the CDR3, the DNA is TGTGCCAGCAGCTCCAGGGGGCATCAGGCAGATACGCAGTATTTT.

Of note for this clonotype: A much larger clonotype is one base distant, so this may be a read error. V and J are TRBV9 and TRBJ1-2; D is possibly TRBD1 (6 bases). Per germline, CDR1 SGDLS and CDR2 YYNGEE. This CDR3 has 13 amino acids. The CDR3 bases are TGTGCCAGCAGCGAGACAGGAGACTATAGCTACACCTTC. Protein: CASSETGDYSYTF.

The rearrangement joins TRBV27 to TRBJ2-5; D possibly matches TRBD1 or TRBD2 (5 bases each). This CDR3 is built from 14 residues. Deletions cut 4 bases from V and 11 bases from J, with 20 bases between. The germline V gene encodes CDR1 MNHEY and CDR2 SMNVEV (reference sequence). The CDR3 DNA reads TGTGCCAGCAGTTCCACCGGGACCCTAGCTCAGCAGTACTTC. Residues: CASSSTGTLAQQYF.

This clonotype was found once. This chain links TRBV15 with TRBJ2-7; 8 bases map to TRBD1. V shed 0 bases and J 2 bases; nucleotides not matched to a gene: 15. The CDR3 runs 19 residues. Germline V gives CDR1 LNHNV, CDR2 YYDKDF (reference sequence). The CDR3 region has the DNA TGTGCCACCAGCAGAGATATGGTTTCCGGACAGGGCGTGACCTACGAGCAGTACTTC. Its translation is CATSRDMVSGQGVTYEQYF.

This clonotype was picked up a small number of times. This chain uses TRBV4-2 with TRBJ2-3, with TRBD2 identical over 8 bases. The trim removed 2 bases at V and 6 bases at J, leaving 13 bases unmatched. Germline V gives CDR1 LGHNA, CDR2 YNFKEQ. The CDR3 is 17 residues long. The CDR3 DNA is TGTGCCAGCAGCCAATGGGGCGGGGGGCCGATCGGTGATACGCAGTATTTT. This translates into CASSQWGGGPIGDTQYF.

Details on this clonotype: A much more abundant neighbour one base away suggests this may be a read error. J is TRBJ2-1 and V is TRBV4-1, with 8 bases fitting TRBD1. The CDR3 has 17 amino acids. Germline V gene sequence: CDR1 MGHRA, CDR2 YSYEKL. The DNA of the CDR3 is TGCGCCAGCAGCCAAGCTGGAGGACAGGGATATTACAATGAGCCGTTCTTC. This translates into CASSQAGGQGYYNEPFF.

This clonotype has just a few counts. The chain uses TRBV7-2 and TRBJ2-2; D is unresolved. The CDR3 has 14 amino acids. V lost 3 bases, J lost 1 base, and 6 bases lay in between. Germline values: CDR1 SGHTA, CDR2 FQGNSA. This CDR3 is CASSFLRNTGELFF. The DNA for the CDR3 is TGTGCCAGCAGCTTTTTGCGGAACACCGGGGAGCTGTTTTTT.

This clonotype was seen at least ten times. This rearrangement joins TRBV20-1 to TRBJ2-1; D is unresolved. Trimming left V 8 bases short and J 0 bases short, with 8 bases between. The CDR3 is made up of 12 amino acids. In germline, CDR1 is DFQATT, CDR2 SNEGSKA (reference sequence). The CDR3 DNA follows: TGCAGTAGGGCAGGCTCCTACAATGAGCAGTTCTTC. Translation: CSRAGSYNEQFF.

This clonotype came up many times. This chain links TRBV7-2 with TRBJ2-1; D call uncertain. CDR3 size: 11 residues. V lost 5 bases and J lost 2, with 1 base in between. From germline, CDR1 is SGHTA and CDR2 FQGNSA. CDR3: CASSPYNEQFF. The CDR3 DNA reads TGTGCCAGCAGCCCCTACAATGAGCAGTTCTTC.

Of note for this clonotype: A read error may be the cause here, since a much bigger clone is one base away. The chain uses TRBV7-2 and TRBJ2-1; 11 nucleotides line up with TRBD2. CDR1 is SGHTA, CDR2 FQGNSA, per germline. Unmatched junction bases numbered 8, after V lost 3 bases and J lost 10 bases. There are 15 residues in the CDR3. The CDR3 here is CASSFVLAGEEEQFF. CDR3 in DNA: TGTGCCAGCAGCTTCGTACTAGCGGGAGAAGAAGAGCAGTTCTTC.

The chain has TRBV18 and TRBJ1-4, with D uncertain. The ends were cut back, 4 bases at V and 5 bases at J, with 17 bases in the middle. Germline V CDR1 and CDR2: KGHSH, LQKENI. This CDR3 comprises 16 residues. The DNA of the CDR3 is TGTGCCAGCTCACTTCAGTCGCCAGAAGGCAATGAAAAACTGTTTTTT. It translates to CASSLQSPEGNEKLFF. The entire variable domain, with the rest obtained from reference TRBV18 and TRBJ1-4, is as follows: NAGVMQNPRHLVRRRGQEARLRCSPMKGHSHVYWYRQLPEEGLKFMVYLQKENIIDESGMPKERFSAEFPKEGPSILRIQQVVRGDSAAYFCASSLQSPEGNEKLFFGSGTQLSVL.

The V gene is TRBV24-1, the J gene TRBJ2-3; TRBD2 aligns across 11 bases. CDR3 length equals 17 residues. Germline CDR1 reads KGHDR; CDR2 reads SFDVKD. After removal of 0 bases from V and 6 bases from J, the junction contained 7 bases not matched to a gene. CDR3 sequence reads: CATSDLATSGGYDTQYF. In DNA, the CDR3 is TGTGCCACCAGTGATTTGGCAACTAGCGGGGGCTACGATACGCAGTATTTT.

This clonotype was observed a single time. The V and J genes are TRBV7-2 and TRBJ1-2; maybe TRBD1 (5 bases). Trimming left V 6 bases short and J 4 bases short, with 18 bases between. This CDR3 contains 15 residues. Germline values: CDR1 SGHTA, CDR2 FQGNSA. This CDR3 is CASSRGAGDLYGYTF. CDR3 bases: TGTGCCAGCAGTCGAGGGGCCGGTGATCTCTATGGCTACACCTTC.

The J gene is TRBJ1-2, the V gene TRBV14; perhaps TRBD1 as D (6 bases). Germline CDR1 is SGHDN and CDR2 is FVKESK. V lost 3 bases and J 7 bases, leaving 18 bases between the germline ends. The CDR3 runs to 15 residues. This chain's CDR3 is CASSHGPGVGGGYTF. In nucleotides, the CDR3 is TGTGCCAGCAGCCACGGACCAGGGGTAGGCGGTGGCTACACCTTC.

On this clonotype: A much larger clone lies one base from this, so it may be a read error. The chain recombines TRBV20-1 with TRBJ2-1; 11 nucleotides match TRBD2. Germline V lookup: CDR1 DFQATT, CDR2 SNEGSKA (reference sequence). The CDR3 consists of 15 residues. Losses at the gene ends were 5 bases for V and 12 bases for J; bases not matched to a gene: 15. This chain's CDR3 is CSASPTSGALGAQFF. In nucleotides, the CDR3 is TGCAGTGCTTCCCCGACTAGCGGGGCCCTTGGTGCGCAGTTCTTC.

The chain links TRBV20-1 to TRBJ2-7; 8 bases are a match to TRBD2. This CDR3 contains 14 residues. Looked up from germline, CDR1 is DFQATT and CDR2 is SNEGSKA (reference sequence). The V segment lost 3 bases and the J segment 0 bases; nucleotides outside the gene matches: 4. This chain's CDR3 is CSARQGTSSYEQYF. The CDR3 nucleotides read TGCAGTGCTAGGCAAGGGACTAGCTCCTACGAGCAGTACTTC.

The V gene is TRBV7-2, the J gene TRBJ2-5; TRBD1 or TRBD2 may be the D gene (5 bases each). Trimming took 5 bases from V and 11 from J, leaving 21 bases between them. Germline-derived CDR1 and CDR2 are SGHTA and FQGNSA. The CDR3 spans 14 residues. The CDR3 DNA sequence: TGTGCCAGCAGCACGGACACTAGAGACAATGAGCAGTACTTC. Translation: CASSTDTRDNEQYF.

There are many counts of this clonotype. The chain combines TRBV24-1 with TRBJ2-1, with D perhaps matching TRBD2 (6 bases). This CDR3 is 14 amino acids long. Trimming pared 0 bases from V and 7 bases from J, leaving 9 bases between. Germline loops: CDR1 KGHDR, CDR2 SFDVKD. In DNA form, the CDR3 reads TGTGCCACCAGTGATTTGTGGGGGGAAAATGAGCAGTTCTTC. It codes for CATSDLWGENEQFF.

This clonotype was seen ten or more times. At one end, the junction sequence differs from germline, possibly due to a read error. This chain uses TRBV7-2 with TRBJ2-5; D remains ambiguous. This CDR3 comprises 11 residues. Looked up from germline, CDR1 is SGHTA and CDR2 is FQGNSA. CDR3: CASRLGETQYF. The CDR3 DNA reads TGTGCCAGCAGGTTAGGGGAGACCCAGTACTTC.

As for this clonotype: One base away lies a much larger clone, so this may be a sequencing read error. This sequence joins TRBV28 and TRBJ2-1; 8 bases agree with TRBD1. This CDR3 is built from 16 residues. Germline V lookup: CDR1 MDHEN, CDR2 SYDVKM. The CDR3 is CTSSVWTGSSYNEQFF. CDR3 coding DNA: TGTACCAGCAGTGTGTGGACAGGGAGCTCCTACAATGAGCAGTTCTTC.

Of note for this clonotype: The germline gene is not matched at one end of the junction; a read error may be the cause. The chain combines TRBV6-2 or TRBV6-3 with TRBJ1-1, with 10 positions matching TRBD1. The CDR3 has 15 residues. Germline V lookup: CDR1 MNHEY, CDR2 SVGEGT. This CDR3 is CASSYDRGLDTEAFF. CDR3 bases: TGCGCCAGCAGTTACGACAGGGGGCTCGACACTGAAGCTTTCTTT.

V gene TRBV7-2 combines with J gene TRBJ1-1; 9 bases line up with TRBD1. Trimming removed 6 bases from V and 4 bases from J; junction bases left unmatched: 9. Per germline, CDR1 SGHTA and CDR2 FQGNSA. This CDR3 is built from 15 residues. This chain's CDR3 is CASSPNRGQITEAFF. Written as DNA, the CDR3 is TGTGCCAGCAGTCCGAACAGGGGGCAAATCACTGAAGCTTTCTTT.

The genes are TRBV9 and TRBJ2-3; 14 bases match TRBD2. V dropped 3 bases and J dropped 6; count of bases not matched to a gene: 9. This CDR3 is 17 amino acids long. Germline lookup yields CDR1 SGDLS and CDR2 YYNGEE. CDR3 in DNA: TGTGCCAGCAGCGCACTTGGGACTAGCGGGGGCCGGGATACGCAGTATTTT. Translated, it gives CASSALGTSGGRDTQYF.

To note about this clonotype: This may be a read error: a much more frequent sequence differs by one nucleotide. The V and J genes are TRBV3-1 and TRBJ2-7; D uncertain. The germline CDR1 and CDR2 sequences are LGHDT and YNNKEL (reference sequence). The CDR3 sequence is 13 residues long. Trimming took 5 bases from V and 7 from J, leaving 15 bases between them. The CDR3 DNA is TGTGCCAGCAGCTCATTGGAATTCAATGAGCAGTACTTC. Translated, it gives CASSSLEFNEQYF.